This passage covers 31 T cell receptor beta chains from one sample sequenced in a study of shared clonotypes between healthy human individuals. Some clones are missing from TCRdb's copy, which holds only in-frame ones; the method was immunoSEQ multiplex PCR. Of about 1 million clones listed, under 80% are singletons. Sequencing was done on a sample of memory CD4+ T cells sorted from blood. Stated subset: CD45RA-negative fraction. Receptors originate from a man aged 18 to 30 in good health.

V gene TRBV10-3 combines with J gene TRBJ1-3; 7 bases line up with TRBD1. Trimming took 4 bases from V and 6 from J; bases not matched to a gene: 3. The CDR3 is made up of 13 amino acids. The germline V gene encodes CDR1 ENHRY and CDR2 SYGVKD. CDR3 DNA: TGTGCCATCAGTGGACAGGGAAAAAACACCATATATTTT. Translated: CAISGQGKNTIYF.

A few counts support this clone. The chain recombines TRBV7-2 with TRBJ2-7; D gene unclear. Trimming removed 5 bases from V and 4 bases from J, with 9 bases in between. CDR3 size: 12 residues. The germline gives CDR1 SGHTA, CDR2 FQGNSA. CDR3 loop: CASSETPYEQYF. CDR3 DNA sequence: TGTGCCAGCAGCGAAACCCCGTACGAGCAGTACTTC. Full variable domain (remainder filled in from reference TRBV7-2 and TRBJ2-7): GAGVSQSPSNKVTEKGKDVELRCDPISGHTALYWYRQSLGQGLEFLIYFQGNSAPDKSGLPSDRFSAERTGGSVSTLTIQRTQQEDSAVYLCASSETPYEQYFGPGTRLTVT.

This rearrangement joins TRBV7-2 to TRBJ2-1, with TRBD2 matching over 12 bases. V gave up 6 bases and J gave up 8 bases; unmatched junction bases: 11. Germline lookup yields CDR1 SGHTA and CDR2 FQGNSA. The CDR3 consists of 16 residues. The DNA for the CDR3 is TGTGCCAGCAGAACTAAGACTAGCGGGAGCGTAGATGAGCAGTTCTTC. The encoded protein is CASRTKTSGSVDEQFF. Full variable domain (rest looked up from reference TRBV7-2 and TRBJ2-1): GAGVSQSPSNKVTEKGKDVELRCDPISGHTALYWYRQSLGQGLEFLIYFQGNSAPDKSGLPSDRFSAERTGGSVSTLTIQRTQQEDSAVYLCASRTKTSGSVDEQFFGPGTRLTVL.

In this sample, this clone turned up once. The chain recombines TRBV18 with TRBJ2-1; D remains ambiguous. Trimming left V 5 bases short and J 10 bases short, with 12 bases between. This CDR3 spans 12 amino acids. CDR1 and CDR2 (germline): KGHSH, LQKENI. CDR3 sequence reads: CASSKGFGEQFF. In DNA, the CDR3 is TGTGCCAGCTCAAAAGGGTTCGGGGAGCAGTTCTTC.

Written as DNA, the CDR3 is TGTGCCAGCAGCTTATCAAGACTAGCGGGAGTCGGGGAGCTGTTTTTT. Amino acids: CASSLSRLAGVGELFF. V is TRBV11-2 and J is TRBJ2-2, with TRBD2 matching over 12 bases. Germline V CDR1 and CDR2: SGHAT, FQNNGV. Unmatched junction bases numbered 5, after V lost 2 bases and J lost 7 bases. There are 16 residues in the CDR3.

The gene calls are TRBV6-1 and TRBJ2-4, with D maybe TRBD2 (6 bases). This CDR3 region has 18 residues. Trimming pared 3 bases from V and 7 bases from J, leaving 25 bases between. Germline-derived CDR1 and CDR2 are MNHNS and SASEGT. DNA of the CDR3: TGTGCCAGCAGTGAGGATTCTGGAGGCACGGGACTTTCGAACATTCAGTACTTC. Translation: CASSEDSGGTGLSNIQYF.

This chain uses TRBV28 with TRBJ2-1; possible D gene TRBD2, 5 bases. Germline lookup yields CDR1 MDHEN and CDR2 SYDVKM. The CDR3 contains 12 residues. Trimming stripped 7 bases from V and 10 bases from J, with 14 bases between. The CDR3, as DNA: TGTGCCAGCACTTCGGAGGTTAAGGAGCAGTTCTTC. Encoded protein: CASTSEVKEQFF.

The table lists this clone with a few counts. The chain employs TRBV6-5 and TRBJ1-4; 8 bases line up with TRBD1. CDR3 length equals 14 residues. The germline gives CDR1 MNHEY, CDR2 SVGAGI. V was clipped by 6 bases and J by 6 bases; unmatched bases: 6. In DNA form, the CDR3 reads TGTGCCAGCAGGAAGGACAGGGTGGATGAAAAACTGTTTTTT. Protein product: CASRKDRVDEKLFF.

A remark on this clone: Additional DNA sequences in this sample encode the identical CDR3. The chain links TRBV5-1 to TRBJ1-5; unclear D gene. CDR1 and CDR2 from the germline V gene are SGHRS and YFSETQ. The CDR3 totals 14 residues. V lost 0 bases to trimming and J lost 4 bases, with 8 bases between them. CDR3 loop: CASSLEGPNQPQHF. CDR3 DNA sequence: TGCGCCAGCAGCTTGGAGGGTCCGAATCAGCCCCAGCATTTT.

The V and J genes are TRBV7-8 and TRBJ2-7, with 9 bases aligning to TRBD1. Germline lookup yields CDR1 SGHVS and CDR2 FQNEAQ. This CDR3 comprises 15 residues. V dropped 5 bases and J dropped 5; count of bases not matched to a gene: 10. CDR3 sequence reads: CASSGTQGAGNEQYF. The CDR3 region has the DNA TGTGCCAGCAGCGGAACACAGGGGGCAGGAAACGAGCAGTACTTC. The full variable domain, with the rest looked up from reference TRBV7-8 and TRBJ2-7, is GAGVSQSPRYKVAKRGQDVALRCDPISGHVSLFWYQQALGQGPEFLTYFQNEAQLDKSGLPSDRFFAERPEGSVSTLKIQRTQQEDSAVYLCASSGTQGAGNEQYFGPGTRLTVT.

The chain carries TRBV28 and TRBJ1-5, with D possibly TRBD1 on 5 matching bases. The CDR3 consists of 14 residues. CDR1 is MDHEN, CDR2 SYDVKM, per germline. The germline V and J ends were trimmed by 8 bases and 6 bases, with 17 bases remaining between them. The CDR3 nucleotides are TGTGCCAGCGGAGGAGGGGCTGATCGTCAGCCCCAGCATTTT. This encodes CASGGGADRQPQHF.

Comments on this clone: This sample also contains other DNA sequences that code for the same CDR3. The V and J genes are TRBV7-2 and TRBJ1-1, with unresolved D. V was trimmed by 0 bases and J by 0 bases, leaving 8 bases between them. The CDR3 consists of 15 residues. Germline lookup yields CDR1 SGHTA and CDR2 FQGNSA. CDR3 in amino acids: CASSLASGMNTEAFF. The CDR3 DNA reads as TGTGCCAGCAGCTTAGCGTCCGGCATGAACACTGAAGCTTTCTTT.

This clone appeared once. The chain combines TRBV5-1 with TRBJ2-7; no clear D. The germline V gene encodes CDR1 SGHRS and CDR2 YFSETQ. V was trimmed by 0 bases and J by 2 bases, leaving 6 bases between them. This CDR3 region has 13 residues. This CDR3 reads CASSLEQAYEQYF. CDR3 DNA sequence: TGCGCCAGCAGCTTGGAACAAGCCTACGAGCAGTACTTC. The full variable domain, completed using reference TRBV5-1 and TRBJ2-7, is KAGVTQTPRYLIKTRGQQVTLSCSPISGHRSVSWYQQTPGQGLQFLFEYFSETQRNKGNFPGRFSGRQFSNSRSEMNVSTLELGDSALYLCASSLEQAYEQYFGPGTRLTVT.

The rearrangement joins TRBV11-1 to TRBJ2-3; D not certain. V was pared by 5 bases and J by 4 bases, with 13 bases between. The CDR3 spans 14 residues. Germline values: CDR1 SGHAT, CDR2 FQDESV (reference sequence). The CDR3 here is CASSLPSQADTQYF. The CDR3 nucleotides are TGTGCCAGCAGCCTCCCCTCTCAGGCAGATACGCAGTATTTT. Filled out from reference TRBV11-1 and TRBJ2-3, the complete variable domain reads EAEVAQSPRYKITEKSQAVAFWCDPISGHATLYWYRQILGQGPELLVQFQDESVVDDSQLPKDRFSAERLKGVDSTLKIQPAELGDSAMYLCASSLPSQADTQYFGPGTRLTVL.

This clone was recorded a few times. Different DNA sequences within this sample yield the same CDR3. This CDR3 reads CASSPDRNYGYTF. The CDR3 DNA reads TGTGCCAGCTCACCGGACCGCAACTATGGCTACACCTTC. The genes are TRBV18 and TRBJ1-2, with unresolved D. Germline lookup yields CDR1 KGHSH and CDR2 LQKENI. Between the trimmed V and J ends, which lost 3 bases and 2 bases, there was a span of 7 bases. CDR3 length: 13 amino acids.

This clone was seen only a few times. This sequence joins TRBV5-6 and TRBJ2-5; D is unclear. The CDR3 loop spans 12 amino acids. Trimming pared 4 bases from V and 0 bases from J, leaving 4 bases between. CDR1 is SGHDT and CDR2 is YYEEEE in the germline V gene. CDR3 DNA: TGTGCCAGCAGCCAGGACCAAGAGACCCAGTACTTC. Residues: CASSQDQETQYF.

Turning to this clone: In the same sample, other DNA sequences code for this CDR3. The V and J genes are TRBV19 and TRBJ1-3, with 8 bases matching TRBD1. This CDR3 has 14 amino acids. CDR1 and CDR2 (germline): LNHDA, SQIVND (reference sequence). Trimming cost V 6 bases and J 2 bases; bases outside gene matches: 3. The CDR3 region has the DNA TGTGCCAGTAGCAACAGGGGGGCTGGAAACACCATATATTTT. Protein: CASSNRGAGNTIYF.

The chain uses TRBV2 and TRBJ1-1; D gene ambiguous. CDR3 size: 13 residues. Germline V gene lookup returns CDR1 SNHLY and CDR2 FYNNEI. Trimming cost V 0 bases and J 5 bases, with 7 bases left between them. For the CDR3, the DNA is TGTGCCAGCAGTGAAGCTAAAGGGACTGAAGCTTTCTTT. Its translation is CASSEAKGTEAFF.

This clone was counted a few times. At the DNA level, this CDR3 is encoded by other sequences in the same sample as well. For the CDR3, the DNA is TGTGCCAGCAGCTTGGGACTAGCGGGAAACAATGAGCAGTTCTTC. Translated, it gives CASSLGLAGNNEQFF. The chain couples TRBV7-8 to TRBJ2-1; 13 bases match TRBD2. CDR1 SGHVS and CDR2 FQNEAQ come from the germline V gene. The J segment lost 5 bases and the V segment lost 3 bases, leaving 1 base of the junction unmatched. This CDR3 has 15 amino acids.

The chain uses TRBV4-2 and TRBJ2-5; 7 nucleotides line up with TRBD2. This CDR3 spans 15 amino acids. J lost 5 bases, V lost 2 bases, and 8 bases had no gene match. The germline gives CDR1 LGHNA, CDR2 YNFKEQ. The CDR3 reads CASSQSDSREETQYF. The CDR3 DNA reads as TGTGCCAGCAGCCAAAGCGACTCGCGGGAGGAGACCCAGTACTTC.

Concerning this clone itself: This specimen includes other DNA sequences encoding the same CDR3. The rearrangement links TRBV29-1 to TRBJ2-7; the D gene is possibly TRBD2 (5 bases). Germline V gene data show CDR1 as SQVTM and CDR2 as ANQGSEA. The V gene lost 4 bases and the J gene lost 2 bases, with 6 bases spanning the gap. The length of the CDR3 is 11 residues. The CDR3 DNA reads TGCAGCGTTGGGGGAGCCTACGAGCAGTACTTC. Residues: CSVGGAYEQYF.

J is TRBJ1-2 and V is TRBV5-4; D not resolved. The CDR3 contains 16 residues. Germline CDR1 SGHNT, CDR2 YYREEE (reference sequence). V lost 4 bases to trimming and J lost 0 bases, with 16 bases between them. The CDR3 spells CASSLSSGRTNYGYTF. CDR3 DNA: TGTGCCAGCAGCCTCTCGAGTGGGCGTACTAACTATGGCTACACCTTC.

In DNA form, the CDR3 reads TGTGCCAGCAGCTTAGCGTACCGGGACAGTTCACCCCTCCACTTT. It encodes CASSLAYRDSSPLHF. The chain recombines TRBV7-8 with TRBJ1-6, with TRBD1 identical over 7 bases. V lost 0 bases, J lost 9 bases, and 5 bases stayed unmatched. Germline CDR1 reads SGHVS; CDR2 reads FQNEAQ. CDR3 length: 15 residues.

This sequence joins TRBV6-1 and TRBJ1-5, with 9 bases that match TRBD1. Per germline, CDR1 MNHNS and CDR2 SASEGT. The V segment lost 4 bases and the J segment 6 bases; nucleotides outside the gene matches: 7. CDR3 length: 15 amino acids. The CDR3 bases are TGTGCCAGCAGTGTGGGACAGGGTCTTCTTCAGCCCCAGCATTTT. It specifies CASSVGQGLLQPQHF.

V gene TRBV7-9 combines with J gene TRBJ1-2, with D perhaps TRBD1 (5 bases). V was clipped by 4 bases and J by 7 bases, with 16 bases between them. The germline V gene has CDR1 SEHNR and CDR2 FQNEAQ (reference sequence). The CDR3 contains 14 residues. The CDR3 spells CASSSGTGPPGYTF. CDR3 sequence (DNA): TGTGCCAGCAGCTCCGGGACGGGACCCCCTGGCTACACCTTC.

The chain couples TRBV19 to TRBJ1-4; D is undetermined. The CDR3 contains 16 residues. From germline, CDR1 is LNHDA and CDR2 SQIVND (reference sequence). Trimming shortened V by 5 bases and J by 0 bases, and 13 bases separated the two germline ends. The CDR3 DNA sequence: TGTGCCAGTAGTTTCACGGGCCCGCCAACTAATGAAAAACTGTTTTTT. Its translation: CASSFTGPPTNEKLFF.

This CDR3 is CASSSGDSLLYEQYF. DNA of the CDR3: TGTGCCAGCAGCTCCGGCGACAGCCTACTCTACGAGCAGTACTTC. The chain has TRBV7-3 and TRBJ2-7, with D perhaps TRBD1 (5 bases). The CDR3 has 15 residues. The V end was cut by 4 bases, the J end by 3 bases, with 16 bases between. Per the germline V gene, CDR1 is SGHTA and CDR2 is FQGTGA.

CDR3 sequence reads: CAWRETGRGEKLFF. CDR3 sequence (DNA): TGTGCCTGGAGGGAGACAGGGAGGGGCGAAAAACTGTTTTTT. The V and J genes are TRBV30 and TRBJ1-4; 7 positions match TRBD1. The CDR3 is 14 residues long. Germline lookup yields CDR1 GTSNPN and CDR2 SVGIG (reference sequence). The junction had 9 bases not matched to a gene; V was cut back by 3 bases and J by 8 bases.

This chain connects TRBV7-9 to TRBJ1-2; TRBD1 is a possible D gene (5 bases). This CDR3 comprises 16 residues. Germline CDR1 and CDR2: SEHNR and FQNEAQ (reference sequence). V was clipped by 5 bases and J by 3 bases, with 19 bases between them. In DNA form, the CDR3 reads TGTGCCAGCAGCCCCTCCGGGACCCGGCGAGACTATGGCTACACCTTC. It codes for CASSPSGTRRDYGYTF.

Regarding this clone: Other DNA sequences of this sample code for an identical CDR3. The CDR3, as DNA: TGTGCCAGCAGCGTAGGGACAGTGAACACTGAAGCTTTCTTT. It codes for CASSVGTVNTEAFF. The chain couples TRBV9 to TRBJ1-1; D perhaps matches TRBD1 (6 bases). Trimming took 0 bases from V and 0 from J, leaving 6 bases between them. Germline CDR1 SGDLS, CDR2 YYNGEE. This CDR3 has 14 amino acids.

The gene calls are TRBV5-1 and TRBJ2-1, with 8 bases matching TRBD1. V gave up 6 bases and J gave up 4 bases; unmatched junction bases: 6. CDR1 SGHRS and CDR2 YFSETQ come from the germline V gene. CDR3 size: 14 residues. Written as DNA, the CDR3 is TGCGCCAGCACCTCTGGGGACAGGTACAATGAGCAGTTCTTC. It encodes CASTSGDRYNEQFF.